The 17 T cell receptor beta chains listed next were all sequenced from one sample in a study of T cells in Graves' hyperthyroidism and ophthalmopathy. Amplification of TCR beta CDR3 regions used RNA as the template. Researchers ran a first-round RT-PCR on the TCR CDR3 using the HTBI primer set. Via MiXCR, TCRdb re-called the multiplex PCR reads, giving one row per CDR3 protein. The sample contains under 400,000 distinct CDR3 sequences, about 13% of which appear only once. Sample: blood. These receptors were obtained from a woman between 18 and 30 years old with Graves' hyperthyroidism.

This clonotype came up a few times. The rearrangement uses TRBV4-2 and TRBJ2-1, with a possible D match to TRBD1 (5 bases). Germline V gives CDR1 LGHNA, CDR2 YNFKEQ. CDR3 length equals 16 residues. The V end was cut by 5 bases, the J end by 7 bases, with 21 bases between. CDR3: CASSYNQQGLGNEQFF. The CDR3, as DNA: TGTGCCAGCAGCTACAACCAGCAGGGATTGGGAAATGAGCAGTTCTTC.

This clonotype has ten or more counts. The CDR3 DNA follows: TGTGCCAGCAGCCAAGATAGGCTAGCGGCCGCCGAGCAGTTCTTC. This codes for CASSQDRLAAAEQFF. The chain recombines TRBV14 with TRBJ2-1; 7 nucleotides match TRBD2. Germline values: CDR1 SGHDN, CDR2 FVKESK. The ends lost 0 bases at V and 10 bases at J; junction bases unmatched: 9. This CDR3 comprises 15 residues.

A remark on this clonotype: At one of its ends the junction is not consistent with the germline gene, which may arise from a read error. This chain links TRBV27 with TRBJ1-2, with 7 bases lining up with TRBD1. The CDR3 has 11 residues. Germline CDR1 is MNHEY and CDR2 is SMNVEV (reference sequence). The CDR3 region has the DNA TGTGCCAGCGGGACAGACTATGACTACACCTTC. It encodes CASGTDYDYTF.

This clonotype has at least ten counts. The CDR3 reads CSALSHGGLNSPLHF. CDR3 DNA: TGCAGTGCACTTAGCCACGGGGGTTTAAATTCACCCCTCCACTTT. V is TRBV20-1 and J is TRBJ1-6; D is perhaps TRBD1 (5 bases). Germline V gene lookup returns CDR1 DFQATT and CDR2 SNEGSKA (reference sequence). The CDR3 loop spans 15 amino acids. V gave up 6 bases and J gave up 7 bases, with 19 bases separating them.

The chain links TRBV9 to TRBJ1-3, with D perhaps matching TRBD1 (6 bases). This CDR3 is 13 amino acids long. Germline lookup yields CDR1 SGDLS and CDR2 YYNGEE. V lost 2 bases, J lost 4 bases, and 7 bases lay in between. The CDR3 DNA reads TGTGCCAGCAGCGTTGACAGGGGAAACACCATATATTTT. This translates into CASSVDRGNTIYF.

A note on this clonotype: This may be a read error: a much more frequent sequence differs by one nucleotide. V is TRBV2 and J is TRBJ2-7, with TRBD2 identical over 11 bases. V lost 7 bases, J lost 9 bases, and 14 bases stayed unmatched. The germline gives CDR1 SNHLY, CDR2 FYNNEI. There are 15 residues in the CDR3. CDR3 bases: TGTGCCAGCACCAAATGGGGGACTAGCGGTATATTGCAGTACTTC. Its translation is CASTKWGTSGILQYF.

In its sample, this clonotype was seen many times. The chain uses TRBV5-1 and TRBJ2-3; D gene uncertain. Germline CDR1 reads SGHRS; CDR2 reads YFSETQ. This CDR3 region has 14 residues. Trimming removed 1 base from V and 4 bases from J, with 10 bases in between. DNA of the CDR3: TGCGCCAGCAGCTTGAATCCCGGGTCAGATACGCAGTATTTT. As protein: CASSLNPGSDTQYF.

This clonotype was detected many times. The chain employs TRBV4-3 and TRBJ2-1; 11 positions agree with TRBD2. Germline CDR1 LGHNA, CDR2 YSLEER. The ends lost 1 base at V and 2 bases at J; junction bases unmatched: 4. This CDR3 spans 17 amino acids. CDR3 residues: CASSQGLAGLTYNEQFF. The CDR3 coding sequence is TGCGCCAGCAGCCAAGGACTAGCGGGATTAACCTACAATGAGCAGTTCTTC.

This clonotype was detected ten times or more. The V gene is TRBV11-3, the J gene TRBJ2-2; D gene uncertain. Trimming removed 6 bases at V and 1 base at J, with 3 bases between. The germline gives CDR1 SGHNT, CDR2 YENEEA. CDR3 length equals 12 residues. In DNA, the CDR3 is TGTGCCAGCAGACAGAACACCGGGGAGCTGTTTTTT. Translation gives CASRQNTGELFF.

This clonotype appeared many times. This sequence joins TRBV6-2 or TRBV6-3 and TRBJ2-7; TRBD2 matches at 10 bases. V lost 0 bases and J lost 3; bases outside the gene matches: 11. The germline gives CDR1 MNHEY, CDR2 SVGEGT. The CDR3 has 18 residues. The CDR3 DNA is TGTGCCAGCAGTTACTCGTCGCTAGCGGGGGTTATACTCTACGAGCAGTACTTC. Protein: CASSYSSLAGVILYEQYF.

The rearrangement uses TRBV7-8 and TRBJ2-1; D is perhaps TRBD1 or TRBD2 (6 bases each). The V gene's germline CDR1 is SGHVS and CDR2 FQNEAQ. The length of the CDR3 is 16 residues. V was cut by 4 bases and J by 7 bases, with 20 bases left in between. The CDR3 spells CASSSPPGGARNEQFF. The CDR3 nucleotides are TGTGCCAGCAGCTCCCCGCCCGGGGGCGCTAGGAATGAGCAGTTCTTC. Supplemented by reference TRBV7-8 and TRBJ2-1, the full variable domain reads GAGVSQSPRYKVAKRGQDVALRCDPISGHVSLFWYQQALGQGPEFLTYFQNEAQLDKSGLPSDRFFAERPEGSVSTLKIQRTQQEDSAVYLCASSSPPGGARNEQFFGPGTRLTVL.

The V and J genes are TRBV7-2 and TRBJ1-6, with D possibly being TRBD1 (5 bases). This CDR3 has 15 residues. Germline V CDR1 and CDR2: SGHTA, FQGNSA. V lost 4 bases and J 6 bases, leaving 13 bases between the germline ends. CDR3 DNA: TGTGCCAGCAGCTCCTGGGGGTATGGTAATTCACCCCTCCACTTT. It is translated as CASSSWGYGNSPLHF.

This clonotype has ten or more counts. The rearrangement joins TRBV6-1 to TRBJ2-2; TRBD1 aligns across 8 bases. Germline trimming cut 3 bases from V and 7 bases from J; bases unmatched to any gene: 4. The germline gives CDR1 MNHNS, CDR2 SASEGT. The CDR3 has 14 residues. CDR3 sequence (DNA): TGTGCCAGCAGTGACAGGGGGCGAAGCGGGGAGCTGTTTTTT. Protein: CASSDRGRSGELFF.

This clonotype was counted ten times or more. The chain couples TRBV5-1 to TRBJ2-1; D is possibly TRBD1 (6 bases). This CDR3 has 18 amino acids. Germline loops: CDR1 SGHRS, CDR2 YFSETQ. Trimming cost V 3 bases and J 10 bases, with 29 bases left between them. This CDR3 is CASSSLPRRDTYQGEQFF. CDR3 nucleotide sequence: TGCGCCAGCAGCTCACTCCCACGCCGGGACACATACCAGGGGGAGCAGTTCTTC.

Ten or more counts support this clonotype. V gene TRBV5-1 combines with J gene TRBJ2-7; no clear D. The CDR3 contains 15 residues. V gave up 2 bases and J gave up 0 bases, with 12 bases separating them. The germline V gene encodes CDR1 SGHRS and CDR2 YFSETQ. The CDR3 region is CASSLSGWDSYEQYF. The DNA for the CDR3 is TGCGCCAGCAGCTTATCCGGGTGGGACTCCTACGAGCAGTACTTC.

The table lists this clonotype with many counts. The rearrangement links TRBV5-1 to TRBJ2-1, with D hard to call. The V and J ends lost 1 base and 8 bases respectively, with 7 bases between them. CDR1 is SGHRS and CDR2 is YFSETQ in the germline V gene. The CDR3 totals 12 residues. CDR3 DNA sequence: TGCGCCAGCAGCTTGCAAGACTATGAGCAGTTCTTC. Amino acid sequence: CASSLQDYEQFF.

The table lists this clonotype with many counts. This rearrangement joins TRBV3-1 to TRBJ2-4, with D uncertain. Trimming took 1 base from V and 3 from J, leaving 10 bases between them. Germline V gives CDR1 LGHDT, CDR2 YNNKEL (reference sequence). This CDR3 is built from 15 residues. CDR3: CASSQGVSYKNIQYF. DNA of the CDR3: TGTGCCAGCAGCCAAGGAGTTAGTTACAAAAACATTCAGTACTTC. The entire variable domain, with the rest obtained from reference TRBV3-1 and TRBJ2-4, is as follows: DTAVSQTPKYLVTQMGNDKSIKCEQNLGHDTMYWYKQDSKKFLKIMFSYNNKELIINETVPNRFSPKSPDKAHLNLHINSLELGDSAVYFCASSQGVSYKNIQYFGAGTRLSVL.